The 20 T cell receptor beta chains below all came from one sample that was sequenced in a study of OX40 agonist ivuxolimab in advanced cancers. Data came from immunoSEQ multiplex PCR; TCRdb stores just in-frame clones and leaves some out. Of about 73,000 clones listed, 86% were seen once; the top ten hold 8%. Here the sequenced sample was CD4+ or CD8+ T cells sorted from blood, taken in a trial of the OX40 agonist ivuxolimab. Source of these receptors: an adult with an advanced solid tumor such as melanoma, head and neck, liver or kidney cancer.

The table lists this clone with a count of one. The V and J genes are TRBV2 and TRBJ1-4; D ambiguous. This CDR3 is built from 11 residues. Between the trimmed V and J ends, which lost 0 bases and 7 bases, there was a span of 0 bases. Germline loops: CDR1 SNHLY, CDR2 FYNNEI. CDR3 sequence: CASSEAEKLFF. DNA of the CDR3: TGTGCCAGCAGTGAAGCTGAAAAACTGTTTTTT.

The V and J genes are TRBV9 and TRBJ2-7, with D perhaps assigned TRBD1 or TRBD2 (5 bases each). The CDR3 extends over 15 amino acids. Per germline, CDR1 SGDLS and CDR2 YYNGEE. Deletions cut 6 bases from V and 2 bases from J, with 18 bases between. In DNA form, the CDR3 reads TGTGCCAGCACCCCGGGACCCGCAGTCCCCTACGAGCAGTACTTC. Protein: CASTPGPAVPYEQYF. Based on the CDR3 plus reference TRBV9 and TRBJ2-7, the full variable domain is DSGVTQTPKHLITATGQRVTLRCSPRSGDLSVYWYQQSLDQGLQFLIQYYNGEERAKGNILERFSAQQFPDLHSELNLSSLELGDSALYFCASTPGPAVPYEQYFGPGTRLTVT.

V gene TRBV2 combines with J gene TRBJ1-2; D call uncertain. There are 14 residues in the CDR3. Germline-derived CDR1 and CDR2 are SNHLY and FYNNEI. V gave up 2 bases and J gave up 1 base, with 8 bases separating them. The CDR3 reads CASSEPSRNYGYTF. CDR3 nucleotide sequence: TGTGCCAGCAGTGAACCCAGCCGTAACTATGGCTACACCTTC.

This chain joins TRBV6-6 and TRBJ1-1, with 7 bases lining up with TRBD1. The germline CDR1 and CDR2 sequences are MNHNY and SVGAGI (reference sequence). The CDR3 runs to 13 residues. The junction had 7 bases not matched to a gene; V was cut back by 6 bases and J by 6 bases. The CDR3 loop reads CASRQGTSAEAFF. The CDR3 DNA follows: TGTGCCAGCAGACAGGGGACGTCTGCTGAAGCTTTCTTT.

The chain combines TRBV5-6 with TRBJ2-6; D uncertain. V gave up 0 bases and J gave up 0 bases, with 4 bases separating them. CDR3 length: 15 amino acids. Per germline, CDR1 SGHDT and CDR2 YYEEEE. CDR3 loop: CASSLVYSGANVLTF. CDR3 nucleotide sequence: TGTGCCAGCAGCTTGGTTTACTCTGGGGCCAACGTCCTGACTTTC.

This chain links TRBV30 with TRBJ1-6; D is uncertain. The CDR3 is 13 amino acids. V lost 4 bases, J lost 10 bases, and 14 bases lay in between. Per germline, CDR1 GTSNPN and CDR2 SVGIG (reference sequence). The CDR3 loop is CAWNNRWASPLHF. The CDR3 coding sequence is TGTGCCTGGAATAACCGGTGGGCGTCACCCCTCCACTTT. The variable domain in full, with the rest retrieved from reference TRBV30 and TRBJ1-6, is SQTIHQWPATLVQPVGSPLSLECTVEGTSNPNLYWYRQAAGRGLQLLFYSVGIGQISSEVPQNLSASRPQDRQFILSSKKLLLSDSGFYLCAWNNRWASPLHFGNGTRLTVT.

This chain connects TRBV28 to TRBJ1-3; tentatively, D is TRBD1 (5 bases). The germline V gene has CDR1 MDHEN and CDR2 SYDVKM. This CDR3 region has 17 residues. With 2 bases removed from V and 1 base from J, the gap between germline ends came to 15 bases. CDR3 in amino acids: CASSLPRDRASGNTIYF. The CDR3 region has the DNA TGTGCCAGCAGTTTACCCCGGGACCGAGCTTCTGGAAACACCATATATTTT.

Only one count was recorded for this clone. The chain carries TRBV4-2 and TRBJ2-1; 7 bases are a match to TRBD1. CDR1 and CDR2 (germline): LGHNA, YNFKEQ. The CDR3 has 14 residues. Germline trimming cut 0 bases from V and 9 bases from J; bases unmatched to any gene: 5. The CDR3 sequence: CASSQDEGASEQFF. As DNA, the CDR3 is TGTGCCAGCAGCCAAGATGAGGGGGCGAGTGAGCAGTTCTTC.

V and J are TRBV30 and TRBJ2-5; D gene unclear. There are 12 residues in the CDR3. Trimming took 0 bases from V and 5 from J, leaving 7 bases between them. Germline V lookup: CDR1 GTSNPN, CDR2 SVGIG (reference sequence). The CDR3 bases are TGTGCCTGGAGTGTACAAGCCGAGACCCAGTACTTC. Its protein product is CAWSVQAETQYF.

The chain uses TRBV18 and TRBJ1-5; D is uncertain. V gave up 4 bases and J gave up 1 base, with 14 bases separating them. CDR1 and CDR2 from the germline V gene are KGHSH and LQKENI. CDR3 size: 16 residues. The CDR3 nucleotides read TGTGCCAGCTCACGAGCGCCGGGCACCAGCAATCAGCCCCAGCATTTT. This translates into CASSRAPGTSNQPQHF. Using reference TRBV18 and TRBJ1-5 for the parts outside the CDR3, the full variable domain is NAGVMQNPRHLVRRRGQEARLRCSPMKGHSHVYWYRQLPEEGLKFMVYLQKENIIDESGMPKERFSAEFPKEGPSILRIQQVVRGDSAAYFCASSRAPGTSNQPQHFGDGTRLSIL.

V gene TRBV10-3 combines with J gene TRBJ2-2; D tentatively reads TRBD1 or TRBD2 (6 bases each). V lost 3 bases and J lost 13, with 18 bases in between. Germline values: CDR1 ENHRY, CDR2 SYGVKD. CDR3 length equals 14 residues. The CDR3 DNA reads as TGTGCCATCAGTGACAGTTGGGGGGCCGGGTGGCTGTTTTTT. Its translation is CAISDSWGAGWLFF.

The V gene is TRBV5-1, the J gene TRBJ1-3; tentatively, D is TRBD1 (5 bases). The V end was cut by 6 bases, the J end by 4 bases, with 17 bases between. CDR3 length equals 15 residues. CDR1 and CDR2 from the germline V gene are SGHRS and YFSETQ. The CDR3 DNA sequence: TGCGCCAGCACCCCCGACGGGGGTCCCGGAAACACCATATATTTT. Protein product: CASTPDGGPGNTIYF.

This chain connects TRBV4-2 to TRBJ1-2; D is unresolved. There are 16 residues in the CDR3. Germline CDR1 LGHNA, CDR2 YNFKEQ. Trimming shortened V by 0 bases and J by 0 bases, and 11 bases separated the two germline ends. The CDR3 loop reads CASSQDLADPNYGYTF. The CDR3 nucleotides read TGTGCCAGCAGCCAAGATTTGGCTGACCCTAACTATGGCTACACCTTC.

J is TRBJ1-1 and V is TRBV27; tentative D call: TRBD1 (5 bases). There are 15 residues in the CDR3. CDR1 and CDR2 (germline): MNHEY, SMNVEV (reference sequence). The V end lost 3 bases, the J end lost 0 bases, and 11 bases lay between the germline ends. In DNA, the CDR3 is TGTGCCAGCAGTTTTAAGGGGTTGATGAACACTGAAGCTTTCTTT. Translation gives CASSFKGLMNTEAFF.

The CDR3 nucleotides read TGTGCCAGCAGTCCCCGGGGAGTCGGGACAGGGGGCGTTGGTCAGGATCAGCCCCAGCATTTT. Encoded protein: CASSPRGVGTGGVGQDQPQHF. The chain has TRBV27 and TRBJ1-5; 12 bases agree with TRBD1. CDR1 and CDR2 (germline): MNHEY, SMNVEV (reference sequence). The CDR3 loop spans 21 amino acids. V trimming: 5 bases; J trimming: 5 bases; junction bases outside the gene matches: 22.

The V gene is TRBV18, the J gene TRBJ1-3; tentative D call: TRBD1 (5 bases). V was cut by 3 bases and J by 2 bases, with 20 bases left in between. CDR1 is KGHSH, CDR2 LQKENI, per germline. CDR3 size: 18 residues. The chain's CDR3 is CASSPLRDSDRTGNTIYF. Here the CDR3 DNA reads TGTGCCAGCTCACCTTTGAGAGACAGCGATCGGACTGGAAACACCATATATTTT.

This chain uses TRBV5-6 with TRBJ2-1; D is unresolved. CDR3 length equals 14 residues. Germline CDR1 SGHDT, CDR2 YYEEEE. Trimming stripped 5 bases from V and 4 bases from J, with 13 bases between. The CDR3 here is CASRSRTPYNEQFF. The CDR3 nucleotides read TGTGCCAGCAGGTCACGGACGCCATACAATGAGCAGTTCTTC.

The J gene is TRBJ2-5, the V gene TRBV10-1, with D uncertain. The V and J ends lost 3 bases and 7 bases respectively, with 12 bases between them. The CDR3 runs 13 residues. Germline loops: CDR1 WNHNN, CDR2 SYGVQD (reference sequence). The CDR3 loop is CASSEVGPGTQYF. The CDR3 coding sequence is TGCGCCAGCAGTGAAGTAGGGCCTGGGACCCAGTACTTC.

The chain joins TRBV5-4 to TRBJ2-7; 7 bases fit TRBD1. The V and J ends lost 4 bases and 2 bases, in that order; junction bases with no gene match: 9. In germline, CDR1 is SGHNT, CDR2 YYREEE (reference sequence). The CDR3 is 15 residues long. For the CDR3, the DNA is TGTGCCAGCAGCCCAAGACAGGGAGTAACCTACGAGCAGTACTTC. It is translated as CASSPRQGVTYEQYF.

This clone was observed once. The V and J genes are TRBV7-9 and TRBJ2-4; 7 nucleotides align to TRBD1. With 5 bases clipped from V and 12 bases from J, the junction kept 7 bases outside the gene matches. Germline CDR1 SEHNR, CDR2 FQNEAQ (reference sequence). The CDR3 extends over 12 amino acids. The chain's CDR3 is CASSLRQGGQYF. The CDR3, as DNA: TGTGCCAGCAGCCTCCGACAGGGTGGTCAGTACTTC.